This TCR beta chain was sequenced during a study of Graves' ophthalmopathy and Graves' hyperthyroidism. This CDR3 is 14 amino acids long. Between the trimmed V and J ends, which lost 3 bases and 8 bases, there was a span of 16 bases. From RNA, the CDR3 regions of TCR beta chains were amplified and sequenced. Second-round multiplex PCR came after a first-round RT-PCR that employed HTBI primers. TCRdb recomputed calls from the multiplex PCR reads with MiXCR, one row per CDR3 protein. Of 600,000 to 650,000 distinct CDR3 sequences in the sample, approximately 22% were seen once. The sample holds many counts of this clonotype.

The sequenced sample consisted of peripheral blood. The gene calls are TRBV12-3 or TRBV12-4 and TRBJ1-2, with D uncertain. The sequence was collected from a woman under 30 with stable Graves' hyperthyroidism. Some clones in this sample may be carry-over from other donors' samples. The DNA of the CDR3 is TGTGCCAGCAGTTTGGGCAGGCCTGCCGGCGGCTACACCTTC. This encodes CASSLGRPAGGYTF.